The source of this T cell receptor (beta chain) is a study of OX40 agonist ivuxolimab in advanced cancers. The investigators sampled blood at baseline, at cycle 4 day 1, and at cycle 7 day 1. Libraries were prepared by immunoSEQ multiplex PCR; TCRdb keeps only in-frame clonotypes and omits some of them. The data hold under 100,000 clones, with about four fifths observed a single time. Sequenced here: CD4+ or CD8+ T cells sorted from blood, sampled in a trial of the OX40 agonist ivuxolimab. The sequence came from an adult with an advanced solid tumor such as melanoma, head and neck, liver or kidney cancer.

CDR3 sequence: CASSSAGGITEAFF. The CDR3 coding sequence is TGTGCCAGCAGCTCCGCAGGGGGAATAACTGAAGCTTTCTTT. J is TRBJ1-1 and V is TRBV7-3, with 7 bases matching TRBD1. V lost 4 bases to trimming and J lost 5 bases; unmatched junction nucleotides: 7. The germline V gene encodes CDR1 SGHTA and CDR2 FQGTGA. This CDR3 has 14 amino acids.